The rows below give T cell receptor beta chains drawn from one sample of a study of T cell changes during pregnancy in multiple sclerosis. The protocol was immunoSEQ multiplex PCR, while the TCRdb copy is restricted to in-frame clones and leaves out a portion. The sample shows about 59,000 clones, less than 95% of them seen only once. The source was CD8+ T cells from peripheral blood mononuclear cells, collected after pregnancy. These TCRs come from a female donor with multiple sclerosis, enrolled in a pregnancy study. Both conserved end residues are part of each CDR3.

v_call cdr3_aa
TRBV5-6 CASSLGTGGHMNTEAFF
TRBV28 CASRTKFTGLVNTEAFF
TRBV2 CASRGAHFAFF
TRBV5-4 CASSPDPSGSYEQYF
TRBV27 CASSLNTEAFF
TRBV5-1 CASSSLPRPSGSPSTDTQYF
TRBV27 CASSLGGGQGPQETQYF
TRBV27 CASSSLNTGELFF
TRBV29-1 CSVEDPDRVGYGYTF
TRBV5-6 CASSVTGGLAGHNEQFF
TRBV28 CASSLSLAGTDGSYEQYF
TRBV5-8 CASSRGQVNTDTQYF
TRBV7-3 CASSPSGGAGDTQYF
TRBV10-1 CASSYPTSEYTGLTGELFF
TRBV11-2 CASSLAISGAYEQYF
TRBV7-9 CASSPPRQGEGEQFF
TRBV19 CASSTRAGVTDTQYF
TRBV29-1 CSADREMETEAFF
TRBV6-5 CASSYSFGRSNTEAFF
TRBV15 CATSRDIQGASGNEQFF
TRBV7-9 CASSLPAGAWAQYF
TRBV7-9 CASSLGGVGNGYTF
TRBV5-1 CASSSRGGQSYGYTF
TRBV27 CASRQGVMYGYTF
TRBV5-1 CASSLSGRDPDTQYF
TRBV27 CASSSGTANTEAFF
TRBV5-4 CASSLQGVYEQYF
TRBV27 CASSSLQGTQPQHF
TRBV4-1 CASSQDPAREGANEKLFF
TRBV6-4 CASSALAGEAGELFF
TRBV12-5 CASGDDQAEQYF
TRBV19 CASSSTYEQYF
TRBV12-5 CASLLAPYNEQFF
TRBV5-1 CASSWATPGQTYNEQFF
TRBV30 CAWSVNLGGQETQYF
TRBV2 CARRTGDYGYTF
TRBV28 CASSSGLSKNIQYF
TRBV5-6 CASSPGPSGTYEQYF
TRBV30 CAWQNTEAFF